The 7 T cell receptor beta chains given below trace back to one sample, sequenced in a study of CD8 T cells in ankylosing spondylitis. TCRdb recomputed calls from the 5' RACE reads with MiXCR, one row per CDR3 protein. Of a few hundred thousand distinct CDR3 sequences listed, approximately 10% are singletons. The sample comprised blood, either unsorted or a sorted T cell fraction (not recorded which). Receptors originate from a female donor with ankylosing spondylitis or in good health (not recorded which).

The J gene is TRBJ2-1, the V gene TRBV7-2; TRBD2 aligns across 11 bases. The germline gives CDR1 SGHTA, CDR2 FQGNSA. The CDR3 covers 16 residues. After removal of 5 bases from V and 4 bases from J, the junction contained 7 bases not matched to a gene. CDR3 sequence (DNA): TGTGCCAGCAGCCGCAGGACTAGCGGGTGGTACAATGAGCAGTTCTTC. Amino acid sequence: CASSRRTSGWYNEQFF.

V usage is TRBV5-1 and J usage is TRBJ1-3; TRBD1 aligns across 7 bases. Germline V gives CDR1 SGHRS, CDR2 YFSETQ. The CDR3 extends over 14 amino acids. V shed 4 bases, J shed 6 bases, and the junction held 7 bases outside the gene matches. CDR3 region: CASSPGTAENTIYF. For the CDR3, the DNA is TGCGCCAGCAGCCCTGGGACAGCGGAAAACACCATATATTTT. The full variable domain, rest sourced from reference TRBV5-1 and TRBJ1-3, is KAGVTQTPRYLIKTRGQQVTLSCSPISGHRSVSWYQQTPGQGLQFLFEYFSETQRNKGNFPGRFSGRQFSNSRSEMNVSTLELGDSALYLCASSPGTAENTIYFGEGSWLTVV.

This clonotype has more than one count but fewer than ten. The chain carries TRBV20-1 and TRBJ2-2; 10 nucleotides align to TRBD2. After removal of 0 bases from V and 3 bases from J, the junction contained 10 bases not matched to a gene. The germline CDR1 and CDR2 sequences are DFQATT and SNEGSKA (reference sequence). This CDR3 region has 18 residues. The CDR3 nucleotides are TGCAGTGCTAGAGATGGTAGGAGTAGCGGGGGGTACACCGGGGAGCTGTTTTTT. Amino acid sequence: CSARDGRSSGGYTGELFF.

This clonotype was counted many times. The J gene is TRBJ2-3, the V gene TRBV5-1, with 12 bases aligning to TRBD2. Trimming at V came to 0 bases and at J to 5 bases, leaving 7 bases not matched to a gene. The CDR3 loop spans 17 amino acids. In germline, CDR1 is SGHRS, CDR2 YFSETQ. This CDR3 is CASSLALAGGQIDTQYF. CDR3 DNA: TGCGCCAGCAGCTTGGCGCTAGCGGGGGGGCAGATAGATACGCAGTATTTT.

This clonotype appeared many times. CDR3 DNA sequence: TGTGCCAGCAGCCAGGGTAGGACAGGGGTCGGCGAGCAGTACTTC. Translated: CASSQGRTGVGEQYF. This rearrangement joins TRBV3-1 to TRBJ2-7; 9 nucleotides line up with TRBD1. Germline loops: CDR1 LGHDT, CDR2 YNNKEL (reference sequence). This CDR3 region has 15 residues. Trimming cost V 3 bases and J 6 bases; bases outside gene matches: 9.

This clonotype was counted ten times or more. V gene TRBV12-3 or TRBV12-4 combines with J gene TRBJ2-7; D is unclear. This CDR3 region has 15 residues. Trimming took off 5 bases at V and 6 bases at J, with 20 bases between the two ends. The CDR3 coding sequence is TGTGCCAGCAGTCAATTATTGGACGCCGGTCCCGAGCAGTACTTC. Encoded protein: CASSQLLDAGPEQYF.

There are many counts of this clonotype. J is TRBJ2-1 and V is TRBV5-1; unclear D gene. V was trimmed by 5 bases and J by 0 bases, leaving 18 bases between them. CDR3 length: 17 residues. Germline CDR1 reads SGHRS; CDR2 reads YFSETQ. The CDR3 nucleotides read TGCGCCAGCAGTTACCCTGTAACGGGCGGCTCCTACAATGAGCAGTTCTTC. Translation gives CASSYPVTGGSYNEQFF.